The 25 T cell receptor beta chains presented below share a single source sample, sequenced in a study of blood T cells in healthy people across ages. PCR was performed a second time for about 7 to 12 cycles using a sample-barcoded 5' primer and a J-beta primer mix. Using its own MiXCR run on the 5' RACE reads, TCRdb lists one record per CDR3 protein. The sample lists approximately 690,000 distinct CDR3 sequences; over 40% were seen once. Sequencing used blood. The receptors stem from an elderly man in good health.

This clonotype was seen a few times. The chain has TRBV28 and TRBJ2-5; 14 bases are a match to TRBD2. Germline-derived CDR1 and CDR2 are MDHEN and SYDVKM. After removal of 5 bases from V and 4 bases from J, the junction contained 9 bases not matched to a gene. The CDR3 is 17 residues long. The CDR3 reads CASSLRTSGRSRETQYF. CDR3 DNA sequence: TGTGCCAGCAGTCTCCGGACTAGCGGGAGGTCAAGAGAGACCCAGTACTTC.

V gene TRBV10-3 combines with J gene TRBJ2-1; TRBD2 agrees at 14 bases. Germline CDR1 ENHRY, CDR2 SYGVKD. The CDR3 length is 15 residues. V was clipped by 3 bases and J by 11 bases; unmatched bases: 6. The CDR3 here is CAISDLGLAGGQQFF. The CDR3 nucleotides read TGTGCCATCAGTGACCTTGGACTAGCGGGAGGCCAGCAGTTCTTC.

This clonotype has only a few counts. The rearrangement uses TRBV5-1 and TRBJ1-1; D is unresolved. The CDR3 length is 13 residues. Germline loops: CDR1 SGHRS, CDR2 YFSETQ. V lost 7 bases and J 3 bases, leaving 13 bases between the germline ends. CDR3 DNA: TGCGCCAGCTCTGGCGGGGTTGACACTGAAGCTTTCTTT. Translated: CASSGGVDTEAFF.

The rearrangement uses TRBV5-1 and TRBJ2-3; tentative D call: TRBD2 (5 bases). The CDR3 sequence is 15 residues long. Germline-derived CDR1 and CDR2 are SGHRS and YFSETQ. The germline V and J ends were trimmed by 4 bases and 4 bases, with 16 bases remaining between them. Here the CDR3 reads CASSPRGKVADTQYF. CDR3 nucleotides: TGCGCCAGCAGCCCTAGAGGGAAGGTGGCAGATACGCAGTATTTT.

This clonotype was picked up a small number of times. The gene calls are TRBV10-3 and TRBJ2-3; no clear D gene. The CDR3 is 11 amino acids. V was cut by 3 bases and J by 2 bases, with 0 bases left in between. Germline V gives CDR1 ENHRY, CDR2 SYGVKD. The CDR3 is CAISDTDTQYF. The CDR3 DNA sequence: TGTGCCATCAGTGACACAGATACGCAGTATTTT.

The V gene is TRBV6-2 or TRBV6-3, the J gene TRBJ1-2, with TRBD1 as a possible D gene (5 bases). Looked up from germline, CDR1 is MNHEY and CDR2 is SVGEGT. CDR3 length: 17 amino acids. Trimming cost V 4 bases and J 0 bases, with 18 bases left between them. CDR3 sequence reads: CASSSLLGQGTNYGYTF. The CDR3, as DNA: TGTGCCAGCAGTTCCCTACTCGGGCAGGGAACTAACTATGGCTACACCTTC.

There are a few counts of this clonotype. The CDR3 DNA is TGCGCCAGCAGCCAAGATAGCCAGGGAATATGGAGCTACACCTTC. Translating gives CASSQDSQGIWSYTF. The rearrangement links TRBV4-1 to TRBJ1-2, with a possible D match to TRBD1 (5 bases). The CDR3 loop spans 15 amino acids. Germline-derived CDR1 and CDR2 are MGHRA and YSYEKL. The germline V and J ends were trimmed by 0 bases and 9 bases, with 17 bases remaining between them.

This clonotype was detected a few times. The chain recombines TRBV5-1 with TRBJ2-7, with D possibly being TRBD2 (5 bases). The ends were cut back, 0 bases at V and 7 bases at J, with 17 bases in the middle. Germline CDR1 SGHRS, CDR2 YFSETQ. The CDR3 totals 15 residues. DNA for the CDR3: TGCGCCAGCAGCTTGGTCGGGAATATCGGGGAGGAGCAGTACTTC. It yields the protein CASSLVGNIGEEQYF.

This clonotype was seen ten or more times. The V call is TRBV4-2, the J call TRBJ2-3, with 10 bases identical to TRBD2. Germline V CDR1 and CDR2: LGHNA, YNFKEQ. Losses at the gene ends were 0 bases for V and 3 bases for J; bases not matched to a gene: 6. The CDR3 sequence is 17 residues long. CDR3 DNA sequence: TGTGCCAGCAGCCAAGATCTGAGCGGGAGGGCGACAGATACGCAGTATTTT. It specifies CASSQDLSGRATDTQYF.

V is TRBV5-1 and J is TRBJ2-4, with D perhaps being TRBD1 or TRBD2 (5 bases each). The V gene lost 4 bases and the J gene lost 1 base, with 21 bases spanning the gap. Germline V gene sequence: CDR1 SGHRS, CDR2 YFSETQ. The CDR3 sequence is 18 residues long. The CDR3 protein is CASSLRPRGNGAKNIQYF. The CDR3 DNA is TGCGCCAGCAGCCTCCGCCCGAGGGGAAACGGGGCCAAAAACATTCAGTACTTC.

This clonotype was found a few times. The chain couples TRBV29-1 to TRBJ2-7; tentatively, D is TRBD2 (5 bases). V was cut by 6 bases and J by 2 bases, with 11 bases left in between. Germline V lookup: CDR1 SQVTM, CDR2 ANQGSEA. This CDR3 is built from 12 residues. The CDR3 DNA sequence: TGCAGCGTCGGGAATAGGGCCTACGAGCAGTACTTC. It encodes CSVGNRAYEQYF.

This clonotype was found a few times. The CDR3 loop reads CASTDYGASNEQYF. The DNA of the CDR3 is TGTGCCAGCACCGATTATGGGGCATCGAACGAGCAGTACTTC. V gene TRBV7-9 combines with J gene TRBJ2-4; tentative D call: TRBD1 (5 bases). The end of the DNA is better explained by TRBJ2-7, so the J call may be wrong. The CDR3 runs to 14 residues. Germline CDR1 and CDR2: SEHNR and FQNEAQ (reference sequence).

The chain employs TRBV7-2 and TRBJ2-7; TRBD1 is a possible D gene (6 bases). V was cut by 8 bases and J by 6 bases, with 17 bases left in between. Germline CDR1 SGHTA, CDR2 FQGNSA. The CDR3 has 13 amino acids. The CDR3 bases are TGTGCCAGCCGACAGACAGGAGGCGCCGAGCAGTACTTC. It yields the protein CASRQTGGAEQYF.

About this clonotype: A read error may account for a junction end that differs from germline. J is TRBJ2-3 and V is TRBV28; D tentatively fits TRBD1 or TRBD2 (5 bases each). Germline-derived CDR1 and CDR2 are MDHEN and SYDVKM. This CDR3 region has 15 residues. CDR3 DNA sequence: TGTACCAGCAGTTTATACAGGACTAGCACAGATACGCAGTATTTT. Translated, it gives CTSSLYRTSTDTQYF. The full variable domain, its missing parts supplied by reference TRBV28 and TRBJ2-3, is DVKVTQSSRYLVKRTGEKVFLECVQDMDHENMFWYRQDPGLGLRLIYFSYDVKMKEKGDIPEGYSVSREKKERFSLILESASTNQTSMYLCTSSLYRTSTDTQYFGPGTRLTVL.

This clonotype was picked up a small number of times. V usage is TRBV2 and J usage is TRBJ1-2; maybe TRBD1 (5 bases). Germline CDR1 is SNHLY and CDR2 is FYNNEI. Trimming shortened V by 7 bases and J by 2 bases, and 11 bases separated the two germline ends. The CDR3 runs 13 residues. CDR3 in DNA: TGTGCCAGCACACCGGGACCCAACTATGGCTACACCTTC. Protein sequence: CASTPGPNYGYTF.

The chain employs TRBV20-1 and TRBJ1-1; TRBD1 matches at 8 bases. V was pared by 2 bases and J by 7 bases, with 9 bases of the junction left unmatched. The CDR3 extends over 14 amino acids. CDR1 and CDR2 from the germline V gene are DFQATT and SNEGSKA (reference sequence). The CDR3 reads CSARQNRGVFEAFF. The CDR3 DNA is TGCAGTGCTAGACAAAACAGGGGGGTCTTTGAAGCTTTCTTT.

The chain couples TRBV7-2 to TRBJ2-7; no clear D. This CDR3 is built from 14 residues. V was clipped by 1 base and J by 1 base, with 8 bases between them. The germline V gene encodes CDR1 SGHTA and CDR2 FQGNSA. The CDR3 sequence is CASSLEEFSYEQYF. The CDR3 nucleotides read TGTGCCAGCAGCTTAGAGGAGTTTTCCTACGAGCAGTACTTC.

This clonotype was seen more than once but under ten times. The chain carries TRBV4-2 and TRBJ2-3, with 7 bases aligning to TRBD1. After removal of 1 base from V and 2 bases from J, the junction contained 3 bases not matched to a gene. This CDR3 has 15 amino acids. Germline CDR1 is LGHNA and CDR2 is YNFKEQ. The chain's CDR3 is CASSQVQGNTDTQYF. As DNA, the CDR3 is TGTGCCAGCAGCCAAGTACAGGGGAACACAGATACGCAGTATTTT.

Only a few counts were recorded for this clonotype. V is TRBV20-1 and J is TRBJ2-3; 10 bases are a match to TRBD1. Losses at the gene ends were 5 bases for V and 6 bases for J; bases not matched to a gene: 5. Germline-derived CDR1 and CDR2 are DFQATT and SNEGSKA (reference sequence). The CDR3 runs 13 residues. The CDR3 bases are TGCAGTGCTGGGGGGACAGGGGCTGATACGCAGTATTTT. Residues: CSAGGTGADTQYF.

There are a few counts of this clonotype. The J gene is TRBJ2-1, the V gene TRBV15; 16 nucleotides line up with TRBD2. CDR3 size: 19 residues. The V gene end was trimmed by 3 bases and the J gene end by 2 bases; junction bases not matched to a gene: 7. Germline CDR1 is LNHNV and CDR2 is YYDKDF (reference sequence). In DNA form, the CDR3 reads TGTGCCACCAGCAGTTCCCCGGGACTAGCGGGAGGGACCTACAATGAGCAGTTCTTC. It codes for CATSSSPGLAGGTYNEQFF. The full variable domain, in which reference TRBV15 and TRBJ2-1 provide the parts outside the CDR3, is DAMVIQNPRYQVTQFGKPVTLSCSQTLNHNVMYWYQQKSSQAPKLLFHYYDKDFNNEADTPDNFQSRRPNTSFCFLDIRSPGLGDTAMYLCATSSSPGLAGGTYNEQFFGPGTRLTVL.

This CDR3 is CASHMGVNEQYF. The CDR3 DNA reads TGTGCCAGCCATATGGGGGTCAACGAGCAGTACTTC. The chain employs TRBV18 and TRBJ2-4; D assignment may be TRBD1 or TRBD2 (5 bases each). The J call may be mistaken, given a closer DNA end match to TRBJ2-7. Germline CDR1 is KGHSH and CDR2 is LQKENI. The CDR3 has 12 amino acids.

Only a few counts were recorded for this clonotype. The rearrangement links TRBV2 to TRBJ2-1; 8 positions agree with TRBD2. CDR1 and CDR2 from the germline V gene are SNHLY and FYNNEI. There are 15 residues in the CDR3. The J segment lost 5 bases and the V segment lost 3 bases, leaving 6 bases of the junction unmatched. The CDR3 region is CASSDGGTRNNEQFF. The CDR3 DNA follows: TGTGCCAGCAGTGATGGTGGGACTAGAAACAATGAGCAGTTCTTC.

V gene TRBV2 combines with J gene TRBJ2-3; D remains ambiguous. V was shortened by 4 bases and J by 1 base, with 9 bases between the two germline ends. The CDR3 covers 14 residues. Germline CDR1 is SNHLY and CDR2 is FYNNEI. CDR3 bases: TGTGCCAGCAGTGGAGGCAGACGCACAGATACGCAGTATTTT. The encoded protein is CASSGGRRTDTQYF.

The J gene is TRBJ1-4, the V gene TRBV28, with D tentatively TRBD1 (5 bases). This CDR3 is 14 amino acids long. V was pared by 6 bases and J by 7 bases, with 15 bases between. Germline V CDR1 and CDR2: MDHEN, SYDVKM. The CDR3 nucleotides are TGTGCCAGCAGCCAGGGACCGTGGGGTGAAAAACTGTTTTTT. This codes for CASSQGPWGEKLFF.

This chain connects TRBV6-2 or TRBV6-3 to TRBJ2-1; a possible D gene is TRBD1 (6 bases). CDR3 length: 15 amino acids. Germline-derived CDR1 and CDR2 are MNHEY and SVGEGT. Trimming removed 5 bases at V and 0 bases at J, with 11 bases between. The CDR3 DNA reads as TGTGCCAGCAGTGATGGGACACTCTCCTACAATGAGCAGTTCTTC. Protein product: CASSDGTLSYNEQFF.